Following are 15 T cell receptor beta chains from one sample sequenced in a study of cytomegalovirus exposure and HLA in healthy donors. Use of 60 Vbeta and 13 Jbeta primers characterized the PCR. Repertoires were generated with immunoSEQ multiplex PCR, while TCRdb's copy carries only in-frame clones and drops some. The profile shows 75,000 to 90,000 clones, 78% of them singletons. The specimen sequenced was PBMCs. These receptors were taken from a male donor in good health and CMV-seropositive.

V usage is TRBV27 and J usage is TRBJ1-2; 9 nucleotides match TRBD1. The CDR3 loop spans 16 amino acids. Germline CDR1 and CDR2: MNHEY and SMNVEV (reference sequence). V shed 3 bases, J shed 2 bases, and the junction held 7 bases outside the gene matches. Here the CDR3 DNA reads TGTGCCAGCAGTTTTCTCGGCGGGACAGGGAACTATGGCTACACCTTC. Residues: CASSFLGGTGNYGYTF.

V gene TRBV9 combines with J gene TRBJ1-1; possibly TRBD1 for D (5 bases). The CDR3 runs 14 residues. With 4 bases removed from V and 4 bases from J, the gap between germline ends came to 14 bases. The germline gives CDR1 SGDLS, CDR2 YYNGEE. This CDR3 reads CASSPTSGGTEAFF. CDR3 nucleotides: TGTGCCAGCAGCCCCACGTCGGGGGGCACTGAAGCTTTCTTT.

The chain recombines TRBV19 with TRBJ2-6, with 7 bases lining up with TRBD1. After removal of 6 bases from V and 1 base from J, the junction contained 12 bases not matched to a gene. The CDR3 has 18 amino acids. From germline, CDR1 is LNHDA and CDR2 SQIVND (reference sequence). DNA for the CDR3: TGTGCCAGTAGGGGCCTAGACAGGGCAATTTCTGGGGCCAACGTCCTGACTTTC. This gives the protein CASRGLDRAISGANVLTF.

The chain carries TRBV19 and TRBJ2-2; 9 nucleotides match TRBD1. Looked up from germline, CDR1 is LNHDA and CDR2 is SQIVND (reference sequence). The CDR3 runs to 14 residues. Losses at the gene ends were 5 bases for V and 7 bases for J; bases not matched to a gene: 5. CDR3 coding DNA: TGTGCCAGTAGTCCGGGGACAGGGATCGGGGAGCTGTTTTTT. This encodes CASSPGTGIGELFF.

V usage is TRBV7-6 and J usage is TRBJ2-7; TRBD2 might be the D (7 bases). Germline V lookup: CDR1 SGHVS, CDR2 FNYEAQ. CDR3 size: 15 residues. Trimming cost V 5 bases and J 6 bases, with 20 bases left between them. DNA for the CDR3: TGTGCCAGCAGCAAGGGGACACGGGAGGCTGGCGAGCAGTACTTC. Protein sequence: CASSKGTREAGEQYF.

The genes are TRBV23-1 and TRBJ2-2; 12 bases align to TRBD2. TRBV23-1 is filed as an ORF, its function uncertain. Germline trimming cut 1 base from V and 5 bases from J; bases unmatched to any gene: 2. The CDR3 spans 16 residues. CDR3 region: CASSQLGLAGTGELFF. The CDR3 region has the DNA TGCGCCAGCAGTCAATTGGGACTAGCGGGTACCGGGGAGCTGTTTTTT.

The rearrangement joins TRBV29-1 to TRBJ2-7, with 7 positions matching TRBD1. The trim removed 6 bases at V and 2 bases at J, leaving 10 bases unmatched. From germline, CDR1 is SQVTM and CDR2 ANQGSEA. This CDR3 has 14 amino acids. For the CDR3, the DNA is TGCAGCGTCGGTGAAGGGACAGCAGCCTACGAGCAGTACTTC. Translating it yields CSVGEGTAAYEQYF.

This clone was detected only a few times. The rearrangement links TRBV29-1 to TRBJ1-1, with D perhaps matching TRBD1 (6 bases). Germline assignment: CDR1 SQVTM and CDR2 ANQGSEA. The CDR3 extends over 12 amino acids. V gave up 5 bases and J gave up 4 bases, with 11 bases separating them. The CDR3 region is CSVQGWSTEAFF. CDR3 nucleotide sequence: TGCAGCGTTCAGGGGTGGAGCACTGAAGCTTTCTTT.

The V and J genes are TRBV4-1 and TRBJ1-1, with a tentative D call TRBD1 (5 bases). CDR1 MGHRA and CDR2 YSYEKL come from the germline V gene. The CDR3 sequence is 15 residues long. Deletions cut 0 bases from V and 7 bases from J, with 15 bases between. The CDR3 region is CASSQDPRGEGEAFF. CDR3 coding DNA: TGCGCCAGCAGCCAAGATCCCCGGGGGGAAGGTGAAGCTTTCTTT.

The rearrangement links TRBV30 to TRBJ2-7, with unresolved D. Trimming took 0 bases from V and 6 from J, leaving 9 bases between them. Germline V gene lookup returns CDR1 GTSNPN and CDR2 SVGIG (reference sequence). The CDR3 totals 12 residues. CDR3 protein: CAWSVKRLEQYF. The CDR3 DNA reads TGTGCCTGGAGTGTTAAGCGTCTCGAGCAGTACTTC.

The chain combines TRBV2 with TRBJ2-2, with D hard to call. This CDR3 region has 14 residues. CDR1 is SNHLY and CDR2 is FYNNEI in the germline V gene. The V and J ends lost 2 bases and 4 bases respectively, with 8 bases between them. CDR3 sequence: CASSELLSTGELFF. The CDR3, as DNA: TGTGCCAGCAGTGAACTCCTGAGCACCGGGGAGCTGTTTTTT. The variable domain in full, with the rest retrieved from reference TRBV2 and TRBJ2-2, is EPEVTQTPSHQVTQMGQEVILRCVPISNHLYFYWYRQILGQKVEFLVSFYNNEISEKSEIFDDQFSVERPDGSNFTLKIRSTKLEDSAMYFCASSELLSTGELFFGEGSRLTVL.

This clone was recorded once. The V and J genes are TRBV4-1 and TRBJ2-3, with TRBD1 matching 8 bases. J gave up 10 bases and V 4 bases, and 7 bases lay outside the gene matches. This CDR3 has 13 residues. The V gene's germline CDR1 is MGHRA and CDR2 YSYEKL. In nucleotides, the CDR3 is TGCGCCAGCAGCCCCCAGGGGGCGGGGTCGCAGTATTTT. Translation: CASSPQGAGSQYF.

V gene TRBV7-9 combines with J gene TRBJ1-5; D call uncertain. CDR1 is SEHNR, CDR2 FQNEAQ, per germline (reference sequence). CDR3 length: 15 residues. The V end was cut by 1 base, the J end by 3 bases, with 10 bases between. The CDR3: CASSLDSVPNQPQHF. The CDR3 region has the DNA TGTGCCAGCAGCTTAGACAGTGTCCCCAATCAGCCCCAGCATTTT. The full variable domain, in which reference TRBV7-9 and TRBJ1-5 provide the parts outside the CDR3, is DTGVSQNPRHKITKRGQNVTFRCDPISEHNRLYWYRQTLGQGPEFLTYFQNEAQLEKSRLLSDRFSAERPKGSFSTLEIQRTEQGDSAMYLCASSLDSVPNQPQHFGDGTRLSIL.

This chain connects TRBV6-5 to TRBJ1-5; 9 bases are shared with TRBD1. The CDR3 length is 14 residues. Germline trimming cut 4 bases from V and 5 bases from J; bases unmatched to any gene: 3. Germline V lookup: CDR1 MNHEY, CDR2 SVGAGI. The CDR3 DNA reads TGTGCCAGCAGTTGGGGACAGGGCGATCAGCCCCAGCATTTT. Its translation is CASSWGQGDQPQHF.

The rearrangement links TRBV21-1 to TRBJ2-3; the table's D gene call, TRBD1, was not cross checked with the DNA. TRBV21-1 is marked as a pseudogene. The CDR3 is 12 residues long. CDR3: CASNIPTDTQYF. Here the CDR3 DNA reads TGTGCCAGCAACATCCCCACAGATACGCAGTATTTT.